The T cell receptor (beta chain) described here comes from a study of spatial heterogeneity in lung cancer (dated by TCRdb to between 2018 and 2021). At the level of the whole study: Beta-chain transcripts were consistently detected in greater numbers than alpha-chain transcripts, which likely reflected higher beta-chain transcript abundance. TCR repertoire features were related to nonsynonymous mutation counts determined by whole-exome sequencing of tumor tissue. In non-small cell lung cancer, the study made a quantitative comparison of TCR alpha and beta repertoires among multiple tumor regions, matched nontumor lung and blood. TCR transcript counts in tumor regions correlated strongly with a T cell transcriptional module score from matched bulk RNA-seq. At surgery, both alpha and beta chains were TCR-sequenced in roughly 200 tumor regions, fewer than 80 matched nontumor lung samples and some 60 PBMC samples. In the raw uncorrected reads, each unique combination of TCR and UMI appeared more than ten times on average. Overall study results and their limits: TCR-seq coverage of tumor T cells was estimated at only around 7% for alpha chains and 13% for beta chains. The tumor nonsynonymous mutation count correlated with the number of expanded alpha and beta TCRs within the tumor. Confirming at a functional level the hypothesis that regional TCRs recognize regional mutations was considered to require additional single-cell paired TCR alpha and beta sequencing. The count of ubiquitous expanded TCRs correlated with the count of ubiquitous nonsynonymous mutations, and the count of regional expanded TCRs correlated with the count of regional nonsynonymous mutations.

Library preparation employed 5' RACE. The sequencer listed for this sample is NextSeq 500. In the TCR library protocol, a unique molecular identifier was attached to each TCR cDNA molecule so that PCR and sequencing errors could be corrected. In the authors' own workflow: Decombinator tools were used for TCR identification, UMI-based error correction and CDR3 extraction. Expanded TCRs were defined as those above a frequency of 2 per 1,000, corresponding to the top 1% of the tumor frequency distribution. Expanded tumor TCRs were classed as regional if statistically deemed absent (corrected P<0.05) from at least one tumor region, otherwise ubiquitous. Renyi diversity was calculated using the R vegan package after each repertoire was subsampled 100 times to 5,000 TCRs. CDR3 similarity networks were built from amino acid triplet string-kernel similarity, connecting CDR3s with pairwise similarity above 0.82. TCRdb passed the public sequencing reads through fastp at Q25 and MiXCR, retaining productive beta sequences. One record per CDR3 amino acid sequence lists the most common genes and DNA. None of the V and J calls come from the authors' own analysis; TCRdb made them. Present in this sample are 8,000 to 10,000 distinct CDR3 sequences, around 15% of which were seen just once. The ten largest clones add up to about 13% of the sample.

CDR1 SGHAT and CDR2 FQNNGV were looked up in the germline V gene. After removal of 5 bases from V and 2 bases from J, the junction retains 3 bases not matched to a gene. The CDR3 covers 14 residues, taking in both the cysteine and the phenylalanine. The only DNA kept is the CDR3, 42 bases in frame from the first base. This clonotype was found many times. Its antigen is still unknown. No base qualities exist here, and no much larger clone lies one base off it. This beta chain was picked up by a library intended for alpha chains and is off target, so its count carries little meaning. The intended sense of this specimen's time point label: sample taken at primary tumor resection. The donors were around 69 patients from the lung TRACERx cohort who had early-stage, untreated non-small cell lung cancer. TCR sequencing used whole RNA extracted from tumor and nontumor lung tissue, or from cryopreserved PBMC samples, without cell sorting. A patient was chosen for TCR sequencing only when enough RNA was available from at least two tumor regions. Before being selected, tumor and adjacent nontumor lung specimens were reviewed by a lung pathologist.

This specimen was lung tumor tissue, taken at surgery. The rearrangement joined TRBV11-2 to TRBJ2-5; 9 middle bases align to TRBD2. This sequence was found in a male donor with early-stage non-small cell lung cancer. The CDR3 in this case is CASSSLAGQETQYF. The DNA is TGTGCCAGCAGCAGCCTAGCGGGACAAGAGACCCAGTACTTC.